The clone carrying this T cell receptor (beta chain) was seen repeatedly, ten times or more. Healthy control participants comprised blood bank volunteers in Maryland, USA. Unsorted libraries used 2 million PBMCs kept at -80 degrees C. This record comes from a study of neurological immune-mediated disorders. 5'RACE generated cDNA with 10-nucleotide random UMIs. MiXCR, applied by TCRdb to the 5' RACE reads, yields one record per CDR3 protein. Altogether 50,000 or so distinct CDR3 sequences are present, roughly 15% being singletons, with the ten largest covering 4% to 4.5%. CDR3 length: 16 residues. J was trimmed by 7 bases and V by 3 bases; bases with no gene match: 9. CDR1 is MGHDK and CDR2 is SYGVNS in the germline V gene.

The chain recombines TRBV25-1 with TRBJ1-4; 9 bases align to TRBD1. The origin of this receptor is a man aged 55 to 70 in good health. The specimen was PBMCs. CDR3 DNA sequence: TGTGCCAGCAGTGACCCAACAGGGGGCGGGAGTGAAAAACTGTTTTTT. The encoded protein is CASSDPTGGGSEKLFF.